The source of this T cell receptor beta chain is a study of blood T cell repertoires in COVID-19. Assay used: immunoSEQ multiplex PCR; TCRdb lists only in-frame clones, some missing. The sample shows about 170,000 clones, approximately 95% of them seen only once. Specimen: peripheral blood. The source is a woman in her fifties or sixties with acute or convalescent COVID-19.

The CDR3 DNA is TGTGCCAGTCATACCACAGGGCTGAACACTGAAGCTTTCTTT. Its protein product is CASHTTGLNTEAFF. The V gene is TRBV19, the J gene TRBJ1-1; possible D gene TRBD1, 6 bases. Deletions cut 8 bases from V and 0 bases from J, with 13 bases between. The CDR3 is 14 residues long. From germline, CDR1 is LNHDA and CDR2 SQIVND (reference sequence).